Listed below are T cell receptor beta chains from one sample, sequenced in a study of blood T cell repertoires in COVID-19. Method: immunoSEQ multiplex PCR; TCRdb's copy keeps in-frame clones and lacks some. The sample consists of about 210,000 clones, 89% of them appearing once. Material for sequencing was peripheral blood. The receptors originated from a woman in her thirties or forties with acute or convalescent COVID-19. CDR3s include the opening cysteine and the closing phenylalanine or tryptophan. D genes are given only for firm matches. The size entry is marked missing in some rows and otherwise reads once, few, many or a size class.

D	V	size	J	DNA	CDR3
.	TRBV11-2	.	TRBJ2-1	TGTGCCAGCAGCTCCCTCTTAGGGGGTTCCTACAATGAGCAGTTCTTC	CASSSLLGGSYNEQFF
TRBD2	TRBV2	.	TRBJ2-3	TGTGCCAGCAGAGGACTAGCGGGGGGGACAGATACGCAGTATTTT	CASRGLAGGTDTQYF
.	TRBV10-2	.	TRBJ1-1	TGCGCCAGCAGTGAGTCCGGGATGTTATCAGCTTTCTTT	CASSESGMLSAFF
TRBD1	TRBV14	.	TRBJ1-4	TGTGCCAGCAGCCAAGAAGACGGGACAGGACGTAATGAAAAACTGTTTTTT	CASSQEDGTGRNEKLFF
TRBD2	TRBV13	.	TRBJ2-1	TGTGCCAGCAGCTTATATGGCGGGGGGTTTTACAATGAGCAGTTCTTC	CASSLYGGGFYNEQFF
TRBD1	TRBV3-1/TRBV3-2	once	TRBJ1-2	TGTGCCAGCAGCCACCTTAGGGGCACAGGGGGAAGGAGAGATGGCTACACCTTC	CASSHLRGTGGRRDGYTF
.	TRBV12-3/TRBV12-4	.	TRBJ1-1	TGTGCCAGCAGTTTGTCAGGGGAAGAAGCTTTCTTT	CASSLSGEEAFF
TRBD1	TRBV6-6	.	TRBJ2-3	TGTGCCAGCAGGGACAGGGATACGCAGTATTTT	CASRDRDTQYF
.	TRBV16	.	TRBJ1-5	TGTGCCAGCAGCCCAGGGCAAGCCAATCAGCCCCAGCATTTT	CASSPGQANQPQHF
.	TRBV14	.	TRBJ1-1	TGTGCCAGCAGCCAAGTAGGGTCCCCAGGGACTGAAGCTTTCTTT	CASSQVGSPGTEAFF
.	TRBV30	.	TRBJ2-6	TGTGCCTGGAGTGGAGGGGGATCAGGGGCCAACGTCCTGACTTTC	CAWSGGGSGANVLTF
.	TRBV2	.	TRBJ2-3	TGTGCCAGCAGTGAAGAAAGGGTCTCAGGGGCAGAAGATACGCAGTATTTT	CASSEERVSGAEDTQYF
TRBD1	TRBV4-1	.	TRBJ1-1	TGCGCCAGCAGCCAGTCGACAGGGGGCTGGAACACTGAAGCTTTCTTT	CASSQSTGGWNTEAFF
.	TRBV5-1	.	TRBJ2-4	TGCGCCAGCAGCTCCCCGTCGGAAAACATTCAGTACTTC	CASSSPSENIQYF
.	TRBV5-6	.	TRBJ2-6	TGTGCCAGCAGCTTGGGACCGACTTCGTCTGGGGCCAACGTCCTGACTTTC	CASSLGPTSSGANVLTF
TRBD1	TRBV3-1/TRBV3-2	.	TRBJ1-5	TGTGCCAGCAGCCAAGGGGACAGGGGAATCAATCAGCCCCAGCATTTT	CASSQGDRGINQPQHF
.	TRBV2	.	TRBJ1-2	TGTGCCAGCAGTGTTAACAGCTACTATGGCTACACCTTC	CASSVNSYYGYTF
.	TRBV6-1	.	TRBJ1-5	TGTGCCAGCAGTGAATTTGGGGGCGCCGGCAATCAGCCCCAGCATTTT	CASSEFGGAGNQPQHF
.	TRBV7-9	.	TRBJ1-5	TGTGCCAGCAGCCTCGGTAGTGCTCAGCCCCAGCATTTT	CASSLGSAQPQHF
TRBD2	TRBV29-1	.	TRBJ2-5	TGCAGCCTCTCGGCGGGGGGAAACCGGGGGGAGACCCAGTACTTC	CSLSAGGNRGETQYF
.	TRBV9	.	TRBJ2-3	TGTGCCAGCAGCACTCTGGGGCAGGGCACAGATACGCAGTATTTT	CASSTLGQGTDTQYF
TRBD1	TRBV25-1	.	TRBJ1-5	TGTGCCAGCAGTGGGTGGGGGACAGGTTTCCAGGGCGATCAGCCCCAGCATTTT	CASSGWGTGFQGDQPQHF
.	TRBV5-1	.	TRBJ2-5	TGCGCCAGCAGCTTGTGGGCGGGGGCCAACCAAGAGACCCAGTACTTC	CASSLWAGANQETQYF
.	TRBV5-1	.	TRBJ1-6	TGCGCCAGCAGCAGCCTACCCGGGACAACCTTGGAGGCCCTCCACTTT	CASSSLPGTTLEALHF
.	TRBV12-3/TRBV12-4	.	TRBJ1-1	TGTGCCACACTACAGGCCACTGAAGCTTTCTTT	CATLQATEAFF
TRBD1	TRBV6-5	.	TRBJ1-3	TGTGCCAGCTCCAAGGGGACAGGCTCTGGAAACACCATATATTTT	CASSKGTGSGNTIYF
.	TRBV29-1	.	TRBJ2-1	TGCAGCGTTGATTCGTGGGCTTCGACGCCTGAGCAGTTCTTC	CSVDSWASTPEQFF
TRBD1	TRBV27	.	TRBJ2-2	TGTGCCAGCAGTTCACCCCCGGGGACAGGAGTCACCGGGGAGCTGTTTTTT	CASSSPPGTGVTGELFF
TRBD1	TRBV7-2	.	TRBJ1-2	TGTGCCAGCAGCTTAGTAGGGGGACAGCGGCACTATGGCTACACCTTC	CASSLVGGQRHYGYTF
TRBD1	TRBV5-8	.	TRBJ1-2	TGTGCCAGCAGCCGGGGACAGGTTGGAGGTGGCTACACCTTC	CASSRGQVGGGYTF
TRBD1	TRBV28	.	TRBJ1-4	TGTGCCAGCAGTCTCTCCGGGACAGGCGATCAACAACTGTTTTTT	CASSLSGTGDQQLFF
.	TRBV19	once	TRBJ1-3	TGTGCCAGTACGGAGGACAGACGCTCTGGAAACACCATATATTTT	CASTEDRRSGNTIYF
.	TRBV12-5	few	TRBJ1-6	TGTGCTAGTGGTTTGCGTGGGGACTGGGCTATTAATTCACCCCTCCACTTT	CASGLRGDWAINSPLHF
.	TRBV6-6	many	TRBJ1-2	TGTGCCAGCACCATAGACGGAGCTAACTATGGCTACACCTTC	CASTIDGANYGYTF
TRBD1	TRBV19	.	TRBJ1-2	TGTGCCAGTAGTATAGGAGGGGGCGCAAACTATGGCTACACCTTC	CASSIGGGANYGYTF
.	TRBV14	once	TRBJ2-1	TGTGCCAGCAGCCCGACTTGGACAGCCTCCTACAATGAGCAGTTCTTC	CASSPTWTASYNEQFF
.	TRBV11-1	.	TRBJ2-3	TGTGCCAGTGCTTCTGGCCGTTCGGATACGCAGTATTTT	CASASGRSDTQYF
TRBD1	TRBV27	once	TRBJ1-2	TGTGCCAGCAGTCAGGGACAGCTAGCTAACTATGGCTACACCTTC	CASSQGQLANYGYTF
.	TRBV2	once	TRBJ2-3	TGTGCCAGCAGTGAACAGGGTCAGGCAGATACGCAGTATTTT	CASSEQGQADTQYF
TRBD2	TRBV4-2	once	TRBJ2-3	TGTGCCAGCAGCGCGACTAGCGGGGGGGTCACAGATACGCAGTATTTT	CASSATSGGVTDTQYF
.	TRBV11-1	.	TRBJ1-2	TGTGCCAGCAGCTCCACAGGATTAACCCATGGCTACACCTTC	CASSSTGLTHGYTF
TRBD1	TRBV25-1	.	TRBJ2-1	TGTGCCATCGGGACAGGGTCGTACTACAATGAGCAGTTCTTC	CAIGTGSYYNEQFF
.	TRBV18	.	TRBJ1-3	TGTGCCAGCTCACCACCGAAAGGAGGGAGCTCTGGAAACACCATATATTTT	CASSPPKGGSSGNTIYF
.	TRBV4-1	.	TRBJ1-4	TGCGCCAGCAGCCAGACAATATCCATCGGGACACAGGCTGAAAAACTGTTTTTT	CASSQTISIGTQAEKLFF
.	TRBV7-2	once	TRBJ2-5	TGTGCCAGCAGCTTAGTGGGGGATGTTGGAGGGGAGACCCAGTACTTC	CASSLVGDVGGETQYF